This T cell receptor (beta chain) was captured in a study of T cell changes during pregnancy in multiple sclerosis. Sequencing used immunoSEQ multiplex PCR; TCRdb keeps in-frame clones, though not all of them. The top ten hold roughly 0.71% of the sample, which has about 52,000 clones, 92% seen once. The ends were cut back, 6 bases at V and 8 bases at J, with 17 bases in the middle. Looked up from germline, CDR1 is LNHDA and CDR2 is SQIVND (reference sequence). There are 14 residues in the CDR3. This chain uses TRBV19 with TRBJ2-1; tentatively, D is TRBD2 (6 bases). The sequencing used CD4+ T cells from peripheral blood mononuclear cells, collected in the third trimester of pregnancy. This TCR derives from a female donor with multiple sclerosis, enrolled in a pregnancy study. The CDR3 bases are TGTGCCAGTAGGGCGGGGCTGCTCCCCTATGAGCAGTTCTTC. Translating gives CASRAGLLPYEQFF.